The rows below give T cell receptor beta chains drawn from one sample of a study of T cells in tuberculosis. Some clones are missing from TCRdb's copy, which holds only in-frame ones; the method was immunoSEQ multiplex PCR. The repertoire holds around 33,000 clones, with roughly 93% as singletons. Sequenced here: PBMCs, sampled at tuberculosis diagnosis. These receptors all come from an adult with tuberculosis. The CDR3 runs from the conserved cysteine through the conserved F or W. A D gene is named only where the DNA matches it firmly. Size is omitted from some rows. Given values are once, few, many or a class for expanded clones.

V gene,D gene,clone size,J gene,CDR3 protein,CDR3 DNA
TRBV5-4,TRBD1,NA,TRBJ2-4,CALFTQGAAKNIQYF,TGCGCCCTTTTTACCCAGGGGGCTGCCAAAAACATTCAGTACTTC
TRBV5-1,TRBD1,NA,TRBJ2-7,CASSLAQGAYEQYF,TGCGCCAGCAGCTTGGCCCAGGGGGCGTACGAGCAGTACTTC
TRBV18,NA,once,TRBJ2-3,CASSLGLAPVSTDTQYF,TGTGCCAGCTCACTGGGCCTAGCGCCCGTTAGCACAGATACGCAGTATTTT
TRBV11-2,NA,NA,TRBJ2-5,CASSPVVRGPGVETQYF,TGTGCCAGCAGCCCCGTTGTGAGAGGGCCCGGTGTAGAGACCCAGTACTTC
TRBV7-9,NA,NA,TRBJ2-5,CASSPSLPRGQETQYF,TGTGCCAGCAGCCCCTCCCTCCCGCGGGGACAAGAGACCCAGTACTTC
TRBV4-1,TRBD2,NA,TRBJ2-2,CASSRNSGTSGAANTGELFF,TGCGCCAGCAGCCGAAACTCCGGGACTAGCGGGGCCGCGAACACCGGGGAGCTGTTTTTT
TRBV7-8,TRBD1,NA,TRBJ2-4,CASSLAEVRDSFTLAKNIQYF,TGTGCCAGCAGCTTAGCGGAAGTAAGGGACAGTTTTACTCTAGCCAAAAACATTCAGTACTTC
TRBV19,NA,once,TRBJ1-2,CASSIRQRAGLIINYGYTF,TGTGCCAGTAGTATTCGGCAGCGTGCGGGGCTCATAATCAACTATGGCTACACCTTC
TRBV4-1,NA,once,TRBJ2-7,CASSQERDTAYEQYF,TGCGCCAGCAGCCAAGAAAGAGACACGGCCTACGAGCAGTACTTC
TRBV7-3,NA,NA,TRBJ1-5,CASSPGPYQPQHF,TGTGCCAGCAGCCCTGGGCCCTATCAGCCCCAGCATTTT
TRBV2,NA,NA,TRBJ1-1,CASIIGEMNTEAFF,TGTGCCAGCATCATTGGAGAGATGAACACTGAAGCTTTCTTT
TRBV5-6,NA,NA,TRBJ2-1,CAAGDRTYNEQFF,TGTGCCGCAGGGGACCGGACATACAATGAGCAGTTCTTC
TRBV4-1,NA,NA,TRBJ2-1,CASSQAGFLSSYNEQFF,TGCGCCAGCAGCCAAGCAGGTTTCTTAAGCTCCTACAATGAGCAGTTCTTC
TRBV18,NA,NA,TRBJ2-3,CASSQGYADTQYF,TGTGCCAGCTCCCAGGGGTACGCAGATACGCAGTATTTT
TRBV2,NA,NA,TRBJ1-2,CAGRVPRSLQSGDGYTF,TGTGCCGGAAGAGTACCGCGCTCCCTTCAGTCAGGTGATGGCTACACCTTC
TRBV4-1,NA,NA,TRBJ2-3,CASSLDGGTDTQYF,TGCGCCAGCAGCCTCGACGGAGGCACAGATACGCAGTATTTT
TRBV28,TRBD2,NA,TRBJ2-1,CASRGSDSGRNNEQFF,TGTGCCAGCAGGGGGTCAGATAGCGGGAGGAATAATGAGCAGTTCTTC
TRBV6-5,TRBD1,NA,TRBJ2-7,CASSYGDRVANEQYF,TGTGCCAGCAGTTACGGGGACAGGGTGGCTAACGAGCAGTACTTC
TRBV2,TRBD2,few,TRBJ2-7,CASSVDGGYEQYF,TGTGCCAGCAGTGTGGACGGGGGGTACGAGCAGTACTTC
TRBV11-2,NA,NA,TRBJ2-7,CASSTQTDPYEQYF,TGTGCCAGCAGCACACAGACCGATCCCTACGAGCAGTACTTC
TRBV7-9,TRBD1,NA,TRBJ1-2,CASSSSETGRGGYTF,TGTGCCAGCAGCTCCTCCGAGACAGGGCGAGGTGGCTACACCTTC
TRBV5-1,NA,NA,TRBJ1-2,CASSQGTQGDGYTF,TGCGCCAGCAGCCAAGGGACACAAGGCGATGGCTACACCTTC
TRBV6-5,TRBD1,NA,TRBJ1-2,CASSALGQGDGYTF,TGTGCCAGCAGTGCCCTCGGACAGGGAGATGGCTACACCTTC
TRBV28,NA,NA,TRBJ2-7,CASSFQGHMSYEQYF,TGTGCCAGCAGTTTCCAGGGTCATATGTCCTACGAGCAGTACTTC
TRBV28,NA,NA,TRBJ2-5,CASSRQGGTQYF,TGTGCCAGCAGTAGGCAGGGGGGGACCCAGTACTTC
TRBV23-1,NA,NA,TRBJ1-4,CASSQFFWFGRNEKLFF,TGCGCCAGCAGTCAATTTTTTTGGTTTGGGCGAAATGAAAAACTGTTTTTT
TRBV7-2,TRBD1,once,TRBJ1-3,CASSPAIQGGNTIYF,TGTGCCAGCAGCCCAGCGATACAGGGGGGAAACACCATATATTTT
TRBV30,TRBD1,NA,TRBJ1-2,CAWSRRTGSSYGYTF,TGTGCCTGGAGTAGGAGGACAGGGAGTAGCTATGGCTACACCTTC
TRBV10-3,NA,NA,TRBJ1-1,CAAGDSINTEAFF,TGTGCCGCGGGGGACTCAATAAACACTGAAGCTTTCTTT
TRBV5-6,NA,NA,TRBJ1-2,CASSLKSLNYGYTF,TGTGCCAGCAGCCTCAAGTCTCTAAACTATGGCTACACCTTC
TRBV7-8,NA,NA,TRBJ1-2,CASSPSGTEDYGYTF,TGTGCCAGCAGCCCATCGGGTACCGAAGACTATGGCTACACCTTC
TRBV7-8,NA,once,TRBJ2-7,CASSLSPDYEQYF,TGTGCCAGCAGCTTGAGCCCCGACTACGAGCAGTACTTC